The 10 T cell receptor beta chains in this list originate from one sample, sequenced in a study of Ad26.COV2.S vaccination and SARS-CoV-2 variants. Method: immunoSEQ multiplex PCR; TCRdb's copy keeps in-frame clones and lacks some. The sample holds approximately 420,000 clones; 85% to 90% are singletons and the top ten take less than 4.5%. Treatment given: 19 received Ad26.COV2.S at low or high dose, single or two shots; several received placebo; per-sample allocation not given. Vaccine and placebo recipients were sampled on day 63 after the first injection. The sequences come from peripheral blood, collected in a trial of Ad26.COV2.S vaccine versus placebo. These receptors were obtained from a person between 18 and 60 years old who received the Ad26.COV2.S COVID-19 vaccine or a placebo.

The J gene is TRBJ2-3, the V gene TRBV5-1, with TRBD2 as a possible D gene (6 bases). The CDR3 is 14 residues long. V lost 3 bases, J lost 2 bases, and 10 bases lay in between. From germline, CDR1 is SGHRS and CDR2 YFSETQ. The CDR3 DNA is TGCGCCAGCAGCTGGGGGGACTCCACAGATACGCAGTATTTT. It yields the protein CASSWGDSTDTQYF.

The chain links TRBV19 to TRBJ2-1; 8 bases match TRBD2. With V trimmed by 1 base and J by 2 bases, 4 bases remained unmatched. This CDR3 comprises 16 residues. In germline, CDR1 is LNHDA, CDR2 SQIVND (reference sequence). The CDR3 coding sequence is TGTGCCAGTAGTATAGCGGGGGGGGCTCCCTACAATGAGCAGTTCTTC. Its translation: CASSIAGGAPYNEQFF.

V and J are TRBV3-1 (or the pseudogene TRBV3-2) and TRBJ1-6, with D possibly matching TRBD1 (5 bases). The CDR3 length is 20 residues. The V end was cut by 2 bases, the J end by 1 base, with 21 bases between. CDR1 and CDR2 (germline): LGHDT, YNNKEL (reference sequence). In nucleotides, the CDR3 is TGTGCCAGCAGCCAAAGGGTCCCCGTACAGAAGGGGTCCTATAATTCACCCCTCCACTTT. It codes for CASSQRVPVQKGSYNSPLHF.

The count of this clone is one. The CDR3 loop is CASSRVYNEQFF. CDR3 DNA sequence: TGTGCCAGCAGCCGAGTATACAATGAGCAGTTCTTC. V usage is TRBV2 and J usage is TRBJ2-1; D remains ambiguous. V lost 6 bases to trimming and J lost 4 bases, with 7 bases between them. Germline lookup yields CDR1 SNHLY and CDR2 FYNNEI. CDR3 length: 12 residues.

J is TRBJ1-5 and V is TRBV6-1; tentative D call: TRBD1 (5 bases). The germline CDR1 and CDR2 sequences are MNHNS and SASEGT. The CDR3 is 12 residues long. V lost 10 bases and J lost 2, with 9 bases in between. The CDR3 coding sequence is TGTGCCACCCGAGGGGGCAATCAGCCCCAGCATTTT. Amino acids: CATRGGNQPQHF.

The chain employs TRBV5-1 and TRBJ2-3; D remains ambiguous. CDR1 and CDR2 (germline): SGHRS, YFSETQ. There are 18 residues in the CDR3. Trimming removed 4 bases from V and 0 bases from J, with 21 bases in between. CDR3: CASSPRRSGLGSTDTQYF. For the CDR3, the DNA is TGCGCCAGCAGCCCACGGCGTTCCGGGCTAGGGAGCACAGATACGCAGTATTTT.

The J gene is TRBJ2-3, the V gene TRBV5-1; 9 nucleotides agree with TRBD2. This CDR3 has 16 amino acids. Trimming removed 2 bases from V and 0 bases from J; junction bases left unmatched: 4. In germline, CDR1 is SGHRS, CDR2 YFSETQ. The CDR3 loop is CASSFWRGGSTDTQYF. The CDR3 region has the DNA TGCGCCAGCAGCTTTTGGCGGGGGGGTAGCACAGATACGCAGTATTTT.

In DNA, the CDR3 is TGTGCCAGCAGTTCCCAACAGGGGGGAGATCAGCCCCAGCATTTT. Translation: CASSSQQGGDQPQHF. The chain carries TRBV6-5 and TRBJ1-5; 8 bases agree with TRBD1. The CDR3 has 15 amino acids. V trimming: 4 bases; J trimming: 5 bases; junction bases outside the gene matches: 7. Per the germline V gene, CDR1 is MNHEY and CDR2 is SVGAGI.

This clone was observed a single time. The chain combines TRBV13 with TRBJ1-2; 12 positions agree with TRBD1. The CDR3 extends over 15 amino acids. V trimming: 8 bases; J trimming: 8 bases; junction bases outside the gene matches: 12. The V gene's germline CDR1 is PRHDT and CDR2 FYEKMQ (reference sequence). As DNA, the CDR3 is TGTGCCAGCCGCCCCCGGGGACAGGGGGCGAGAGGCTACACCTTC. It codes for CASRPRGQGARGYTF.

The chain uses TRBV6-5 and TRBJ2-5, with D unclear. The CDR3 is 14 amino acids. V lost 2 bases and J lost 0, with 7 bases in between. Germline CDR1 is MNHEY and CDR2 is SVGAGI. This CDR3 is CASSYGLYQETQYF. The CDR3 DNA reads TGTGCCAGCAGTTACGGCCTCTACCAAGAGACCCAGTACTTC.